The clone carrying this TCR beta chain was found a few times. The target antigen is unknown. The hyperthyroidism patients, aged 18 to 65, had been newly diagnosed, with under 2 months' duration. Patients were excluded if they had other autoimmune diseases or uncontrolled infections, and likewise if pregnancy or lactation applied. Diagnosis relied on clinical symptoms, serum thyroxine, TRAb, thyroid ultrasound and orbital computed tomography. The data belong to a study of Graves' ophthalmopathy and Graves' hyperthyroidism. Study findings and constraints: The authors also found most expanded thyroid clonotypes above 0.001 frequency in blood.

Scientists amplified the TCR beta CDR3 regions from RNA transcripts. In the first round, RT-PCR was carried out with HTBI primers, and a multiplex PCR formed the second round. TCRdb used MiXCR to reprocess the multiplex PCR reads, holding one entry per CDR3 protein. Altogether 450,000 to 600,000 distinct CDR3 sequences are present, less than 45% being singletons, with the ten largest covering about 4.2%. The germline V and J ends were trimmed by 4 bases and 2 bases, with 12 bases remaining between them. The germline V gene encodes CDR1 GTSNPN and CDR2 SVGIG (reference sequence). The CDR3 covers 13 residues.

Sequencing used peripheral blood or thyroid tissue (not recorded which). The V gene is TRBV30, the J gene TRBJ2-7; no firm D call. The receptor was isolated from an adult man with Graves' hyperthyroidism. The CDR3 reads CAWISWPTYEQYF. CDR3 in DNA: TGTGCCTGGATAAGCTGGCCCACCTACGAGCAGTACTTC.